This is a list of T cell receptor beta chains from one sample in a study of blood T cell repertoires in COVID-19. Produced via immunoSEQ multiplex PCR; TCRdb's table is partial and in-frame only. The profile shows 200,000 to 250,000 clones, approximately 81% of them singletons. The specimen was PBMCs or T cells enriched from blood (not recorded which). The receptors here all came from a man in his forties who had recovered from COVID-19. Both conserved end residues are part of each CDR3. Each record gives: D gene, clone size, V gene, J gene, CDR3 protein, CDR3 DNA. A D gene is named only where the DNA matches it firmly. Not all rows give a size; the values are once, few, many and, for expanded clones, a class.

D: TRBD2
size: -
V: TRBV3-1/TRBV3-2
J: TRBJ2-7
CDR3: CASSPRTSGVYEQYF
DNA: TGTGCCAGCAGCCCTAGGACTAGCGGCGTCTACGAGCAGTACTTC

D: TRBD2
size: many
V: TRBV10-3
J: TRBJ2-1
CDR3: CASGVGLASEQFF
DNA: TGTGCCTCCGGGGTTGGACTAGCAAGTGAGCAGTTCTTC

D: TRBD1
size: -
V: TRBV27
J: TRBJ2-7
CDR3: CASRLDRDEQYF
DNA: TGTGCCAGCAGGTTGGACAGGGACGAGCAGTACTTC

D: TRBD2
size: -
V: TRBV4-3
J: TRBJ2-1
CDR3: CASSQDRPGTSGRVDEQFF
DNA: TGCGCCAGCAGCCAAGATCGTCCCGGGACTAGCGGGAGAGTCGATGAGCAGTTCTTC

D: -
size: -
V: TRBV6-5
J: TRBJ2-6
CDR3: CASSSARANVLTF
DNA: TGTGCCTCGTCCTCAGCGAGGGCCAACGTCCTGACTTTC

D: -
size: -
V: TRBV7-9
J: TRBJ2-5
CDR3: CASSHEGIQETQYF
DNA: TGTGCCAGCAGCCACGAGGGAATACAAGAGACCCAGTACTTC

D: TRBD2
size: -
V: TRBV4-1
J: TRBJ2-1
CDR3: CASSQGRLALLAHNEQFF
DNA: TGCGCCAGCAGCCAAGGACGACTAGCCCTTTTAGCCCACAATGAGCAGTTCTTC

D: -
size: -
V: TRBV2
J: TRBJ1-1
CDR3: CASKTGWSTEAFF
DNA: TGTGCCAGCAAAACAGGGTGGAGCACTGAAGCTTTCTTT

D: -
size: once
V: TRBV11-3
J: TRBJ1-3
CDR3: CASSPLGGTGNTIYF
DNA: TGTGCCAGCAGCCCACTGGGAGGAACTGGAAACACCATATATTTT

D: -
size: -
V: TRBV7-9
J: TRBJ1-4
CDR3: CASSAKGFTNEKLFF
DNA: TGTGCCAGCAGCGCGAAGGGGTTCACTAATGAAAAACTGTTTTTT

D: -
size: -
V: TRBV5-5
J: TRBJ2-2
CDR3: CASSPEGPGELFF
DNA: TGTGCCAGCAGCCCAGAGGGCCCCGGGGAGCTGTTTTTT